This note documents a single TCR beta chain sequence. Its recognized antigen is unknown. No clone much larger than this one lies a single base away; base qualities are absent. The data were taken from a study of T cell responses to AZD1222 COVID-19 vaccine (dated by TCRdb to the early 2020s). Turning to the overall study: A total of 233 trial participants underwent TCR sequencing, of whom about 210 had received two doses of AZD1222 and roughly 26 had received two doses of the MenACWY control vaccine. Enrollment into the trials was organized by age into subgroups of 18-55, 56-69 and 70-plus years, and those subgroups contained about 150, 27 and 61 TCR-sequenced participants, respectively. The paper as a whole reports these results and caveats: The whole spike protein was spanned by vaccine-associated CD4 TCRs, and dominant responses were seen in regions 160-218 and 743-854. After two AZD1222 doses, spike-specific TCR breadth and depth were significantly higher than at day 0 and than in MenACWY recipients. In the small 56-69-year group, the increase in depth fell short of significance, most likely because of low power. No day 14 peak-response samples were available, so repertoires were characterized only after the peak T cell response. Nearly half of unique spike-specific TCRs reportedly recognized epitopes outside regions mutated in the B.1.351 and B.1.1.7 variants. Conclusions about previously exposed vaccinees were limited because only five to seven AZD1222 recipients were SARS-CoV-2 seropositive at baseline. Participants were mostly white British, with more females than males. The authors suggested clonal diversity may have been underestimated.

Interpreted using the paper, the time point label stands for: sample from adult after SARS-CoV-2 infection, after symptom onset. A couple of convalescent COVID-19 patients, sampled after symptom onset from adults with prior SARS-CoV-2 infection, were also TCR-sequenced for comparison. The CDR3 regions of human TCRbeta chains were analyzed by immunosequencing. In the authors' own workflow: Repertoire TCRs were checked for matches against a reference library of SARS-CoV-2-specific TCRs that had been generated using the MIRA antigen-specificity platform. Breadth was defined as the fraction of unique TCRs that were SARS-CoV-2-associated. Depth was defined as the fraction of total T cells that were SARS-CoV-2-associated. Each spike-specific TCR was assigned to its reactive spike region and to a CD4 or CD8 class using the MIRA data. Log10-transformed breadth and depth values were compared by one-way ANOVA with Sidak's multiple comparisons tests. In TCRdb, the immuneACCESS table is reduced to in-frame sequences with V and J assigned. These tables do not hold every clone; where another copy was compared, an unresolved V gene accounts for under half, and the others remain unexplained. The V and J calls and clone size come from that table; D and trimming were worked out from the DNA. In this sample the table shows around 140,000 clones, about 92% of which occur a single time. The ten top clones hold approximately 12% of the sample.

The source was peripheral blood, collected after recovery from COVID-19. This receptor was identified in an adult who had recovered from COVID-19.

The nucleotide sequence is given as TGTGCCAGCAGTTACTCTCGGACGGCCTCCTACGAGCAGTACTTC. This yields the protein CASSYSRTASYEQYF. This receptor chain uses TRBV6-5 and TRBJ2-7; the D gene cannot be resolved reliably. Including the terminal cysteine and phenylalanine, the CDR3 comprises 15 residues. Only the CDR3 region is kept as DNA, spanning 45 bases read in frame from base 1. As encoded in the germline V gene, CDR1 is MNHEY while CDR2 is SVGAGI. A distance of 9 bases separates the germline ends of V and J, which lose 0 bases and 0 bases respectively.